This TCR beta chain was recorded in a study of CD8+ T cells in alopecia areata. Concerning this clone itself: Its antigen is not known.

RNA extraction was followed by reverse transcription into cDNA, which acted as the sequencing template. The assay was immunoSEQ multiplex PCR, and TCRdb's table has in-frame clones only and misses some. This table has 250,000 to 350,000 clones, 60% appearing once. The treatment is: oral pan-JAK inhibitor, 5-10 mg twice daily. The researchers isolated CD4+ and CD8+ T cells from PBMCs by sorting. Study results and caveats: Links between baseline CD8+ expansion and response need larger treated cohorts. Greater clonality was observed in lesional scalp samples, especially alopecia totalis/universalis, versus normal scalp.

This sample comprised CD4+ T cells sorted from blood, obtained between weeks 51 and 54, from a patient treated with tofacitinib. This receptor was identified in a human donor with alopecia areata.

The DNA of the CDR3 is TGCAGCGGTGGTGGAGGGACTAGCGGATCACTGACAGATACGCAGTATTTT. Protein: CSGGGGTSGSLTDTQYF. The chain joins TRBV29-1 to TRBJ2-3; 11 bases align to TRBD2. The CDR3 consists of 17 residues. The V gene's germline CDR1 is SQVTM and CDR2 ANQGSEA. The V gene end was trimmed by 7 bases and the J gene end by 3 bases; junction bases not matched to a gene: 15.